Given below is one T cell receptor beta chain in context. The data originate from a study of OX40 agonist ivuxolimab in advanced cancers. Here immunoSEQ multiplex PCR was the method, and the copy in TCRdb shows in-frame clones only, minus some. The table shows 20,000 to 30,000 clones, with 65% to 85% occurring only once. The CDR3 consists of 14 residues. Germline V gives CDR1 LGHNA, CDR2 YNFKEQ. V was clipped by 0 bases and J by 4 bases, with 9 bases between them. The sequencing here drew on CD4+ or CD8+ T cells sorted from blood, taken in a trial of the OX40 agonist ivuxolimab. The J gene is TRBJ1-2, the V gene TRBV4-2, with no clear D. The receptor was isolated from an adult with an advanced solid tumor such as melanoma, head and neck, liver or kidney cancer. The CDR3 protein is CASSQDSSAYGYTF. Written as DNA, the CDR3 is TGTGCCAGCAGCCAAGACAGTTCCGCCTATGGCTACACCTTC.